This T cell receptor (beta chain) was sequenced during a study of shared clonotypes between healthy human individuals. Study findings and constraints: In contrast to clonotypes shared by all four donors, non-shared clonotypes had lower generation probabilities.

CD45RO-negative cells were positively selected for CCR7, leaving out terminally differentiated effector memory CD45RA+ cells. Every donor was a Caucasian adult from Nashville, Tennessee. To note about this clone: As yet, its antigen is unknown.

The CDR3 is made up of 15 amino acids. V was pared by 6 bases and J by 4 bases, with 18 bases between. From germline, CDR1 is MNHEY and CDR2 SMNVEV (reference sequence). In the authors' methods: ImmunoSEQ output lacked quality scores and full-length reads, limiting matched filtering. The protocol was immunoSEQ multiplex PCR, while the TCRdb copy is restricted to in-frame clones and leaves out a portion. V, J and clone size reflect that table, while D and trimming were determined from the DNA. The sample comprises 2 million or so clones, about 95% of which are singletons, and around 1.1% rests with the top ten.

The chain is built from TRBV27 and TRBJ1-2; no reliable D call. The sample was naive CD8+ T cells sorted from blood. The TCR originated in a young man in good health. The CDR3 nucleotides are TGTGCCAGCAGCCCTCAGACGGAGAACTCCTATGGCTACACCTTC. Its translation is CASSPQTENSYGYTF.